The sequence of this T cell receptor beta chain was determined in a study of T cells in Graves' hyperthyroidism and ophthalmopathy. Those patients with uncontrolled infection, other autoimmune disease, pregnancy or lactation were excluded. This clonotype was picked up a small number of times. The antigen remains undetermined. Study-wide findings and caveats: By a 13 V-J model, ophthalmopathy was set apart from stable hyperthyroidism.

Authors of the study amplified TCR beta CDR3 regions from RNA transcripts. A first-round RT-PCR of the TCR CDR3 used the HTBI primer set. TCRdb redid the calling of the multiplex PCR reads with MiXCR, one entry per CDR3 protein. The data show around 300,000 distinct CDR3 sequences, 14% seen once. The TCR sequence derives from a woman aged 25-40 years with Graves' hyperthyroidism. Sequences were obtained from blood.

This CDR3 is CASSPPGQGAGGYTF. The CDR3 DNA sequence: TGTGCCAGCAGCCCTCCGGGACAGGGGGCGGGTGGCTACACCTTC. V gene TRBV7-2 combines with J gene TRBJ1-2, with 12 positions matching TRBD1. V shed 5 bases and J 7 bases; nucleotides not matched to a gene: 8. Germline CDR1 is SGHTA and CDR2 is FQGNSA. CDR3 length equals 15 residues.